This TCR beta chain was found in a study of CD8 T cells in ankylosing spondylitis. Study outcomes and limitations: Earlier literature documents some of the motif variants in reactive arthritis synovial fluid and blood.

Researchers built TCR beta libraries using quantitative 5'-RACE with molecular barcodes. One entry per CDR3 protein results from TCRdb running MiXCR on the 5' RACE reads. Among around 120,000 distinct CDR3 sequences listed, roughly 13% were seen once. This clonotype was seen more than once but under ten times. The antigen is undetermined. CDR1 is MNHNS, CDR2 SASEGT, per germline. The CDR3 spans 15 residues. V dropped 4 bases and J dropped 8; count of bases not matched to a gene: 8. The receptor was isolated from a female donor with ankylosing spondylitis or in good health (not recorded which). This chain links TRBV6-1 with TRBJ2-2, with 9 bases aligning to TRBD1. Sequenced sample: blood, either unsorted or a sorted T cell fraction (not recorded which). The CDR3 protein is CASSGTGVGEGELFF. Written as DNA, the CDR3 is TGTGCCAGCAGTGGGACAGGGGTGGGTGAGGGGGAGCTGTTTTTT.